This T cell receptor beta chain was identified during a study of shared clonotypes between healthy human individuals. Trimming cost V 1 base and J 5 bases; bases outside gene matches: 5. This CDR3 comprises 16 residues. Germline CDR1 reads LNHNV; CDR2 reads YYDKDF (reference sequence). Profiling relied on immunoSEQ multiplex PCR, and the TCRdb table lists in-frame clones only, not all of them. There are about 1.1 million clones in the sample; approximately 80% occur only once, and around 0.61% lies in the top ten. The receptor was isolated from a man aged 18-30 years in good health. Some clones in this sample may be carry-over from other donors' samples. The chain recombines TRBV15 with TRBJ2-5; the match to TRBD1 covers 12 bases. Sample: memory CD4+ T cells from PBMCs. Subset described: CD45RA-negative fraction. DNA for the CDR3: TGTGCCACCAGCAGAGGAGGGACAGGGGGCCGCGAGACCCAGTACTTC. This gives the protein CATSRGGTGGRETQYF.